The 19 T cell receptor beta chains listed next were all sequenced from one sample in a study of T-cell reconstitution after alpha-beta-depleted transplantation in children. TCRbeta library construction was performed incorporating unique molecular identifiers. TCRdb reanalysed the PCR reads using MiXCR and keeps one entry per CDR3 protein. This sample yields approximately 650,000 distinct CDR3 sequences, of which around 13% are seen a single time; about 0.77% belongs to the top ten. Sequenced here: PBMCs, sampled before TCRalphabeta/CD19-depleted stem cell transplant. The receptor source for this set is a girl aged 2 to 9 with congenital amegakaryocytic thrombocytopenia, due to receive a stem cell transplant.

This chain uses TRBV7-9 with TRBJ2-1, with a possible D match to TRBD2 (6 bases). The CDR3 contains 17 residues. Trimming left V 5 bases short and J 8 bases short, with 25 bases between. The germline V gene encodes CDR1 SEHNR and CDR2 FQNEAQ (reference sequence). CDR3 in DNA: TGTGCCAGCAGCAAGTATACAAATACGGGAGCGAGGGATGAGCAGTTCTTC. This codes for CASSKYTNTGARDEQFF.

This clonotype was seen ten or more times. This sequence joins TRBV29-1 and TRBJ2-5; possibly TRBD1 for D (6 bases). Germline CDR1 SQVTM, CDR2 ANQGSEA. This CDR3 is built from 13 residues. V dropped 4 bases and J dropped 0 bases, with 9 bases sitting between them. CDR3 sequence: CSVVGAYQETQYF. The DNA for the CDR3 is TGCAGCGTTGTGGGGGCGTACCAAGAGACCCAGTACTTC.

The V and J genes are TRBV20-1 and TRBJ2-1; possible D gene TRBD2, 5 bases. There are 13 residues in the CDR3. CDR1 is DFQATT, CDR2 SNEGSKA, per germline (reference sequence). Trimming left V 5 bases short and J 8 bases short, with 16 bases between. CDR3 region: CSAPGVGVYEQFF. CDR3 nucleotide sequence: TGCAGTGCTCCCGGTGTCGGGGTTTATGAGCAGTTCTTC.

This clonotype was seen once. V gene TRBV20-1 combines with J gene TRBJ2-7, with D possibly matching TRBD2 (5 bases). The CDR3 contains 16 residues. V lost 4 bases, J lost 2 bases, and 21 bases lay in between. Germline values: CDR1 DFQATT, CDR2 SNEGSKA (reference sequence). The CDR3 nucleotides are TGCAGTGCTATTCTGAGGGAAGTTAGCCGACCCTACGAGCAGTACTTC. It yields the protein CSAILREVSRPYEQYF.

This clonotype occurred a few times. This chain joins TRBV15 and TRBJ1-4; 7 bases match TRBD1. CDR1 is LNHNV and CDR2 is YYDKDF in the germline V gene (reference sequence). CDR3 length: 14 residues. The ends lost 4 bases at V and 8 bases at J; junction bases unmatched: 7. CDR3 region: CATSKDRVREKLFF. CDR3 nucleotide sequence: TGTGCCACCAGCAAAGACAGGGTACGGGAAAAACTGTTTTTT.

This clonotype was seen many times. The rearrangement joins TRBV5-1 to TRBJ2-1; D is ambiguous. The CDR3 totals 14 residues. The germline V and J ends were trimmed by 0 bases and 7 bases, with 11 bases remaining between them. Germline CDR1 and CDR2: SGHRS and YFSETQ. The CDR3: CASSLVSTSNEQFF. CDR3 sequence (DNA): TGCGCCAGCAGCTTGGTCAGCACTTCTAATGAGCAGTTCTTC.

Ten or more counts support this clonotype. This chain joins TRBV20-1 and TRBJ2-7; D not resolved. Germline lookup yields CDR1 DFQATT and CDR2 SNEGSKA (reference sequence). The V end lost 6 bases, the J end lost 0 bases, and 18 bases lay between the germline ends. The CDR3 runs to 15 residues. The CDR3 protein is CSANKRVSASYEQYF. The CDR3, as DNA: TGCAGTGCAAACAAGCGCGTATCGGCCTCCTACGAGCAGTACTTC.

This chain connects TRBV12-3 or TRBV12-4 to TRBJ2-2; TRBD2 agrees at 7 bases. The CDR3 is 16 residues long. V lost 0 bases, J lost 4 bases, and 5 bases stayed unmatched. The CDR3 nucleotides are TGTGCCAGCAGTTTAGCGCTAGCGGAACTCACCGGGGAGCTGTTTTTT. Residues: CASSLALAELTGELFF.

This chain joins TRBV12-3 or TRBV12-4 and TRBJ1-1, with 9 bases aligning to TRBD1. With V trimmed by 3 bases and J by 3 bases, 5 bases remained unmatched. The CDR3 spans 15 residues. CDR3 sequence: CASSFSRTGDTEAFF. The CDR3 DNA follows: TGTGCCAGCAGTTTCTCCCGGACAGGGGACACTGAAGCTTTCTTT.

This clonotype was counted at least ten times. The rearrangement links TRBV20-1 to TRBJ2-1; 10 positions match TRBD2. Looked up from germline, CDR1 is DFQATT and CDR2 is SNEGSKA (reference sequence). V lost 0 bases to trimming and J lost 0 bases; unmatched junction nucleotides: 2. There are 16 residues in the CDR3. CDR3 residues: CSAREPSGSSYNEQFF. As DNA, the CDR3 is TGCAGTGCTAGAGAACCTAGCGGGAGCTCCTACAATGAGCAGTTCTTC.

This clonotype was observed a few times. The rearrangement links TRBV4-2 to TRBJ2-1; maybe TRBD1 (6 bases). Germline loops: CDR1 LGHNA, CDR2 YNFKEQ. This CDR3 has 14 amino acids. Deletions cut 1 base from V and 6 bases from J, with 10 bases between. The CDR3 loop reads CASSQVQGLNEQFF. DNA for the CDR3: TGTGCCAGCAGCCAAGTCCAGGGGCTCAATGAGCAGTTCTTC.

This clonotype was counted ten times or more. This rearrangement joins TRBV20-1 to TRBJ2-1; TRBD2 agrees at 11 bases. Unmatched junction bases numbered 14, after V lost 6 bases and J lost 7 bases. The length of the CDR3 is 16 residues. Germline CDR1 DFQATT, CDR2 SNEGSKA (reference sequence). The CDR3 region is CSAPIKGLAARNEQFF. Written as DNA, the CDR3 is TGCAGTGCGCCAATTAAGGGACTAGCGGCGCGGAATGAGCAGTTCTTC.

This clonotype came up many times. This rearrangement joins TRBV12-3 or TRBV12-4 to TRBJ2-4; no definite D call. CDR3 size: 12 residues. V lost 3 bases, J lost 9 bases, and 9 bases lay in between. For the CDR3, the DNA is TGTGCCAGCAGTTTTGATGATGGCATTCAGTACTTC. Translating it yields CASSFDDGIQYF.

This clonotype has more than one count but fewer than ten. CDR3 residues: CASSQESRRGYYGYTF. Written as DNA, the CDR3 is TGTGCCAGCAGCCAAGAGTCCCGCCGGGGGTACTATGGCTACACCTTC. The V gene is TRBV3-1, the J gene TRBJ1-2; a possible D gene is TRBD1 (5 bases). This CDR3 region has 16 residues. V gave up 0 bases and J gave up 3 bases, with 14 bases separating them. Germline CDR1 is LGHDT and CDR2 is YNNKEL (reference sequence).

CDR3 loop: CSVKSYKNQGLGGAQYF. Written as DNA, the CDR3 is TGCAGCGTTAAGAGCTATAAGAATCAGGGTTTGGGGGGCGCGCAGTACTTC. This chain connects TRBV29-1 to TRBJ2-7; D possibly matches TRBD1 or TRBD2 (6 bases each). This CDR3 is built from 17 residues. In germline, CDR1 is SQVTM, CDR2 ANQGSEA. V shed 5 bases and J shed 9 bases, with 32 bases lying between them.

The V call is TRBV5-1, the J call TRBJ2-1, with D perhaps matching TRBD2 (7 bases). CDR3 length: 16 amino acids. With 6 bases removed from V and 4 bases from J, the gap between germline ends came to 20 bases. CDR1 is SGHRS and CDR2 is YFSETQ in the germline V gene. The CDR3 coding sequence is TGCGCCAGCACCCTGGGGGGCCGAGCGGGGTACAATGAGCAGTTCTTC. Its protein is CASTLGGRAGYNEQFF. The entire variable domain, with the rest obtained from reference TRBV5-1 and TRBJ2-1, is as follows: KAGVTQTPRYLIKTRGQQVTLSCSPISGHRSVSWYQQTPGQGLQFLFEYFSETQRNKGNFPGRFSGRQFSNSRSEMNVSTLELGDSALYLCASTLGGRAGYNEQFFGPGTRLTVL.

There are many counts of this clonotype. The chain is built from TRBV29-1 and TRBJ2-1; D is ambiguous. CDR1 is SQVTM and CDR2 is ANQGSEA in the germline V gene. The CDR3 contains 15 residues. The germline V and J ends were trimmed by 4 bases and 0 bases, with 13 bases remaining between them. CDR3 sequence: CSVVGLTASYNEQFF. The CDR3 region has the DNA TGCAGCGTTGTAGGGCTCACAGCCTCCTACAATGAGCAGTTCTTC.

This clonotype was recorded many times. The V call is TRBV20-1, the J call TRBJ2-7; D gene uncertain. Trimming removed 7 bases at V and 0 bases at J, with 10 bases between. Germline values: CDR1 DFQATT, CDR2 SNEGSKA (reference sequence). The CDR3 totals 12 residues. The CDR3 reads CSVATDSYEQYF. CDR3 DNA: TGCAGTGTGGCAACGGACTCCTACGAGCAGTACTTC.

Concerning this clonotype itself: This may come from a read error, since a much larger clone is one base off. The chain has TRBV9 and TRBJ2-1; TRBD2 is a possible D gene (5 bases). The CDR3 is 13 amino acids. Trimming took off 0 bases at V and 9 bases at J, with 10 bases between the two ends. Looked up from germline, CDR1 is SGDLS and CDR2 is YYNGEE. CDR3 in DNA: TGTGCCAGCAGCGTAGGCGGGCTCAGTGAGCAGTTCTTC. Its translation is CASSVGGLSEQFF.